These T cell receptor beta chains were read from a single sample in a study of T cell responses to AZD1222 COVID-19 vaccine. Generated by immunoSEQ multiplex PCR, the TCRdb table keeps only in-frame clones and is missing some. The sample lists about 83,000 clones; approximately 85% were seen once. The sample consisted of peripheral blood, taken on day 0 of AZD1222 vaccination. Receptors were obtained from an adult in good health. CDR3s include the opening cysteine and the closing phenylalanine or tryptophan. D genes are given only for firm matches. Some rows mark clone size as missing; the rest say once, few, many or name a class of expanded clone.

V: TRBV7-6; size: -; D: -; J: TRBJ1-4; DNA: TGTGCCAGCAGCCCAGACAGCCTAGGAGCCGCCTCAACTAATGAAAAACTGTTTTTT; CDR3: CASSPDSLGAASTNEKLFF
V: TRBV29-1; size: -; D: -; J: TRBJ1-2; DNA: TGCAGCGTTGATACAGGCGCCAAACATTTCTATGGCTACACCTTC; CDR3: CSVDTGAKHFYGYTF
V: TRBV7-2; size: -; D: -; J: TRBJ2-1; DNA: TGTGCCAGCAGCTTGACAGCCTCCTACAATGAGCAGTTCTTC; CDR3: CASSLTASYNEQFF
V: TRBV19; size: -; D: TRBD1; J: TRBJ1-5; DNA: TGTGCCAGTAGTATGCGGACAGGGGGCATAAGCAATCAGCCCCAGCATTTT; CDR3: CASSMRTGGISNQPQHF
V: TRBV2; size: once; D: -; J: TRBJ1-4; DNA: TGTGCCAGCACTACAACTAATGAAAAACTGTTTTTT; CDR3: CASTTTNEKLFF
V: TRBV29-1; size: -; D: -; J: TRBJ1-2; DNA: TGCAGCGCCGGGGTGGGGGGCGGCTATGGCTACACCTTC; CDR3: CSAGVGGGYGYTF
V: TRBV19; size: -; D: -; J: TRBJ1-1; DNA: TGTGCCAGTAGTCCCGGGGAGGGGGTGACTGAAGCTTTCTTT; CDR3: CASSPGEGVTEAFF
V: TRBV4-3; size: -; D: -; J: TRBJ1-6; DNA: TGCGCCAGCAGCCAATCTAGGGGAGTGTCACCCCTCCACTTT; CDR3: CASSQSRGVSPLHF
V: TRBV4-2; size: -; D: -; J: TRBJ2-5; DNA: TGTGCCAGCAGCCATACCGGGACCGAAGAGACCCAGTACTTC; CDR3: CASSHTGTEETQYF
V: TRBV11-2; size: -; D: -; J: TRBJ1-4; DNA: TGTGCCAGCAGCTTAGTTCGGAATGAAAAACTGTTTTTT; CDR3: CASSLVRNEKLFF
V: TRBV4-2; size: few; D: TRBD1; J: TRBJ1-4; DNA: TGTGCCAGCAGCCAAGAAGGGGACAGGGGGCCAAAACTGTTTTTT; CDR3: CASSQEGDRGPKLFF
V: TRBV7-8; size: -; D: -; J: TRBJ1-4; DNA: TGTGCCAGCAGCTTAGGGGGGCGAGGCGTTAGAGATGGAACTAATGAAAAACTGTTTTTT; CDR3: CASSLGGRGVRDGTNEKLFF
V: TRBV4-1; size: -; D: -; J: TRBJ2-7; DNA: TGCGCCAGCAGCCAAGCAGACAGTGAGGACTACGAGCAGTACTTC; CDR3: CASSQADSEDYEQYF
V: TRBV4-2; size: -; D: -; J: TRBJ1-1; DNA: TGTGCCAGCAGCCAAGATCATCGGGGGGACACTGAAGCTTTCTTT; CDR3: CASSQDHRGDTEAFF
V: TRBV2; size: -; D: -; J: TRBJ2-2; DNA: TGTGCCAGCGCCGACCCAGGCCGGGAGCTGTTTTTT; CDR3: CASADPGRELFF
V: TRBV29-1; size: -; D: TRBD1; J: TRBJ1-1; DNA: TGCAGCGTTGGGGGTGGGGACAGGGCCCCTGAAGCTTTCTTT; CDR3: CSVGGGDRAPEAFF
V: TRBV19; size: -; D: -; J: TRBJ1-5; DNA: TGTGCCAGTAGTATGGGTAATCAGCCCCAGCATTTT; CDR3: CASSMGNQPQHF
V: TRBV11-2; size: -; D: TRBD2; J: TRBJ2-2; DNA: TGTGCCAGCAGGGGGGGGCAGGCGGGACTAGCGGAGAACACCGGGGAGCTGTTTTTT; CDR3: CASRGGQAGLAENTGELFF
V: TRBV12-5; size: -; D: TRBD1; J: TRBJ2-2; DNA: TGTGCTAGTGGTTCGGAGCCTAGGGACAGGCCATACACCGGGGAGCTGTTTTTT; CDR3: CASGSEPRDRPYTGELFF
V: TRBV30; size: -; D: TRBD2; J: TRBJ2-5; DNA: TGTGCCTGGGGCCCTCTAGCGGGGGGTCTCGCCCAGTACTTC; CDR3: CAWGPLAGGLAQYF
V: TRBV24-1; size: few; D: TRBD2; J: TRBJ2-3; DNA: TGTGCCACCAGTGAAGTAGCGGGAGATACGCAGTATTTT; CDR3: CATSEVAGDTQYF
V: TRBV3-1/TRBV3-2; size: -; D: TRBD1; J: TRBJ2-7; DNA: TGTGCCAGCAGCCGCGGACCACAGGGGGCAATATACGAGCAGTACTTC; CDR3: CASSRGPQGAIYEQYF
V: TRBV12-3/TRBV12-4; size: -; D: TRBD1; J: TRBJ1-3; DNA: TGTGCCAGCAGCCCGACAGGGCCGGACACCATATATTTT; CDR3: CASSPTGPDTIYF
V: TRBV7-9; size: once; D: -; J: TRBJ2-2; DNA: TGTGCCAGCAGCTTAGCAGTGGGGCCGAACACCGGGGAGCTGTTTTTT; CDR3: CASSLAVGPNTGELFF
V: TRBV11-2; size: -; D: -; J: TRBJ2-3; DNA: TGTGCCAGCAGCTCCACCGGAGCGAGCACAGATACGCAGTATTTT; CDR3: CASSSTGASTDTQYF
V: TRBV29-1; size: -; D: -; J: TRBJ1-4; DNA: TGCAGCGGACGAGCGGGGGAAGTGGGTGAAAAACTGTTTTTT; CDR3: CSGRAGEVGEKLFF
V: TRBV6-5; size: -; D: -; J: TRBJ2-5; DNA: TGTGCCAGCAGTTTGACACATGCCAAAGAGACCCAGTACTTC; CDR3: CASSLTHAKETQYF
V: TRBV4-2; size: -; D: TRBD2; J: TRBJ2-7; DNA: TGTGCCAGCAGCCTAACCCTGACTAGCGGGAGCGACGAGCAGTACTTC; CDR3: CASSLTLTSGSDEQYF
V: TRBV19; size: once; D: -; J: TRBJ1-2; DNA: TGTGCCAGTAGACGCCCCCACCCCGAATATGGCTACACCTTC; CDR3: CASRRPHPEYGYTF
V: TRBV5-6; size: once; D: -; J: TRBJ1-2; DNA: TGTGCCAGCAGCCAGGGGAGGAATAACTATGGCTACACCTTC; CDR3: CASSQGRNNYGYTF
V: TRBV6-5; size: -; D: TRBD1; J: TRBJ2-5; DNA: TGTGCCAGCAGTAGACAGGGTGAGGAGACCCAGTACTTC; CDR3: CASSRQGEETQYF
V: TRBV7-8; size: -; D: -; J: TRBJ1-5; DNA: TGTGCCAGCAGCTTAATGACAGCGGGCAATCAGCCCCAGCATTTT; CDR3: CASSLMTAGNQPQHF
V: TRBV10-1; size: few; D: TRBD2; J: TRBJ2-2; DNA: TGCGCCAGCATCCCACAGCGGGAGGGGTCCGGGGAGCTGTTTTTT; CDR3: CASIPQREGSGELFF
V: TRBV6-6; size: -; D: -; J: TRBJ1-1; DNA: TGTGCCAGCAGTGCGGGCAACATGAACACTGAAGCTTTCTTT; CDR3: CASSAGNMNTEAFF
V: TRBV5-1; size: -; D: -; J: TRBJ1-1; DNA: TGCGCCAGCAGCTACAGCGGGACTTCCACTGAAGCTTTCTTT; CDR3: CASSYSGTSTEAFF
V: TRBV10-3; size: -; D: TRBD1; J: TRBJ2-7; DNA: TGTGCCATCAGTGACCCCGCCTTCGGGACAGGGAGGAAGGGCTACGAGCAGTACTTC; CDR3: CAISDPAFGTGRKGYEQYF
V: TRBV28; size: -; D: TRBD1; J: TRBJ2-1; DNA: TGTGCCAGCAGGGATACGGGACAGGTTTACAATGAGCAGTTCTTC; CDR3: CASRDTGQVYNEQFF
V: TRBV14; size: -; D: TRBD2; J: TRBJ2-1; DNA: TGTGCCAGCAGCCGCTCCCCGACTAGCGGGGTTTACGATGAGCAGTTCTTC; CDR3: CASSRSPTSGVYDEQFF
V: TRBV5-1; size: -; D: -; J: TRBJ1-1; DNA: TGCGCCAGCAGCTTGGCCGGAAGGGTAGGGACTGAAGCTTTCTTT; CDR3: CASSLAGRVGTEAFF
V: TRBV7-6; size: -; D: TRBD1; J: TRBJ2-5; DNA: TGTGCCAGCAGCTTAGGGACAGGGATGGGTGAGACCCAGTACTTC; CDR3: CASSLGTGMGETQYF
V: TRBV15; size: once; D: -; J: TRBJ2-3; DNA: TGTGCCACCAGCACGGGTTCGGGCGGGACCACAGATACGCAGTATTTT; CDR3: CATSTGSGGTTDTQYF
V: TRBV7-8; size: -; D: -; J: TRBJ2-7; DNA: TGTGCCAGCAGCTTAGTGCGCAAGCCCTCCTACGAGCAGTACTTC; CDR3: CASSLVRKPSYEQYF
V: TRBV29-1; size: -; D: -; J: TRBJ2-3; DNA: TGCAGCGTCCAGGGGACATCCGATACGCAGTATTTT; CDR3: CSVQGTSDTQYF
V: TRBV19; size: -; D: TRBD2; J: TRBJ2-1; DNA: TGTGCCAGTAGCCTACTAGCGGGCCAGTACAATGAGCAGTTCTTC; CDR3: CASSLLAGQYNEQFF
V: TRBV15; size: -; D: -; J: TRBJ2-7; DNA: TGTGCCACCAGCAGAGGGACTGGAGAGTACGAGCAGTACTTC; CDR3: CATSRGTGEYEQYF
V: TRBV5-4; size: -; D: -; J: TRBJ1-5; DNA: TGTGCCAGCAGCTTGCCAGGTAGCAATCAGCCCCAGCATTTT; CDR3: CASSLPGSNQPQHF
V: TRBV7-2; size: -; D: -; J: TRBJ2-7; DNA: TGTGCCAGCAGCTTAAGCCCCCGGATCTACGAGCAGTACTTC; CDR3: CASSLSPRIYEQYF
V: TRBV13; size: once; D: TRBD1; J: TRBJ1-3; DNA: TGTGCCAGCAGCTGGACAGGTCATGTCTCTGGAAACACCATATATTTT; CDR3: CASSWTGHVSGNTIYF
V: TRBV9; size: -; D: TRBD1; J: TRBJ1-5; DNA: TGTGCCAGCAGCCCATACGGACAGGTGCATCAGCCCCAGCATTTT; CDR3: CASSPYGQVHQPQHF
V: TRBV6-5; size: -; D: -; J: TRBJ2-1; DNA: TGTGCCAGCATGCTGGGTGGGCAGTTCTTC; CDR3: CASMLGGQFF
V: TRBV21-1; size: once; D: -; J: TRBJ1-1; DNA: TGTGCCAGCAGCGAAAACGGACCGAACACTGAAGCTTTCTTT; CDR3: CASSENGPNTEAFF
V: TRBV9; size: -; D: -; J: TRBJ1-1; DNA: TGTGCCAGCAGCGTAGGTCCGGACCAGAACACTGAAGCTTTCTTT; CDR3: CASSVGPDQNTEAFF
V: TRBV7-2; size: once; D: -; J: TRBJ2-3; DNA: TGTGCCAGCAGCCGTAGCGGCACAGATACGCAGTATTTT; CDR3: CASSRSGTDTQYF